Here is one TCR beta chain with its context. This entry comes from a study of blood T cell repertoires in COVID-19. In germline, CDR1 is MNHNS, CDR2 SASEGT. V was shortened by 4 bases and J by 4 bases, with 19 bases between the two germline ends. There are 16 residues in the CDR3. The protocol was immunoSEQ multiplex PCR, while the TCRdb copy is restricted to in-frame clones and leaves out a portion. This repertoire shows roughly 380,000 clones, approximately 87% found once; its top ten account for roughly 1.4%. The material sequenced was PBMCs or T cells enriched from blood (not recorded which). The chain carries TRBV6-1 and TRBJ1-1; maybe TRBD1 (5 bases). The receptor comes from a man aged 30 to 39 who had recovered from COVID-19. The CDR3 DNA reads TGTGCCAGCAGTGGGCCGGCTGGACTCGGGGGCACTGAAGCTTTCTTT. Amino acids: CASSGPAGLGGTEAFF.